The 12 T cell receptor beta chains below were found in one sample sequenced in a study of T cells in Graves' hyperthyroidism and ophthalmopathy. Authors of the study amplified TCR beta CDR3 regions from RNA transcripts. The HTBI primer set served for first-round RT-PCR of the TCR CDR3. TCRdb fed the multiplex PCR reads into MiXCR, producing one record per CDR3 protein. The profile shows hundreds of thousands of distinct CDR3 sequences, about 38% of them singletons. What was sequenced was blood. All receptors derive from a man between 18 and 35 years old with Graves' hyperthyroidism.

The chain employs TRBV19 and TRBJ2-6; D call uncertain. Trimming took off 9 bases at V and 8 bases at J, with 14 bases between the two ends. CDR1 is LNHDA and CDR2 is SQIVND in the germline V gene (reference sequence). This CDR3 has 13 amino acids. The CDR3 is CASQDGPTNVLTF. The DNA for the CDR3 is TGTGCCAGCCAGGACGGACCTACCAACGTCCTGACTTTC.

The gene calls are TRBV13 and TRBJ2-7, with D unresolved. This CDR3 is built from 13 residues. Looked up from germline, CDR1 is PRHDT and CDR2 is FYEKMQ (reference sequence). The ends were cut back, 8 bases at V and 4 bases at J, with 15 bases in the middle. The DNA of the CDR3 is TGTGCCAGCGGAAGCAGGAATGTGTACGAGCAGTACTTC. This translates into CASGSRNVYEQYF. The full variable domain, its missing parts supplied by reference TRBV13 and TRBJ2-7, is AAGVIQSPRHLIKEKRETATLKCYPIPRHDTVYWYQQGPGQDPQFLISFYEKMQSDKGSIPDRFSAQQFSDYHSELNMSSLELGDSALYFCASGSRNVYEQYFGPGTRLTVT.

There are many counts of this clonotype. The chain employs TRBV4-1 and TRBJ1-1; D is possibly TRBD1 (5 bases). The CDR3 spans 11 residues. Germline V lookup: CDR1 MGHRA, CDR2 YSYEKL. Deletions cut 0 bases from V and 11 bases from J, with 7 bases between. Here the CDR3 DNA reads TGCGCCAGCAGCCAAGACAGGGACGCTTTCTTT. Its protein product is CASSQDRDAFF.

This clonotype was found a few times. One base away lies a much larger clone, so this may be a sequencing read error. CDR3 loop: CASSDPGRIRFGYTF. CDR3 in DNA: TGTGCCAGCAGTGATCCGGGACGGATACGTTTTGGCTACACCTTC. This rearrangement joins TRBV6-6 to TRBJ1-2, with a possible D match to TRBD1 (5 bases). The V end was cut by 5 bases, the J end by 7 bases, with 20 bases between. This CDR3 has 15 residues. Germline values: CDR1 MNHNY, CDR2 SVGAGI (reference sequence).

This clonotype appeared a few times. The V and J genes are TRBV9 and TRBJ2-7, with D possibly matching TRBD1 (7 bases). Germline lookup yields CDR1 SGDLS and CDR2 YYNGEE. Trimming stripped 6 bases from V and 1 base from J, with 11 bases between. The CDR3 has 13 residues. CDR3 DNA sequence: TGTGCCAGCACTGCGGGACAGTCCTACGAGCAGTACTTC. Protein sequence: CASTAGQSYEQYF.

The chain has TRBV12-3 or TRBV12-4 and TRBJ1-2, with 8 positions matching TRBD1. Unmatched junction bases numbered 5, after V lost 8 bases and J lost 6 bases. The CDR3 has 12 residues. CDR3 sequence reads: CASADRGHGYTF. CDR3 DNA sequence: TGTGCCAGCGCAGACAGGGGCCATGGCTACACCTTC.

This chain links TRBV7-2 with TRBJ2-2, with 7 bases identical to TRBD1. Germline trimming cut 7 bases from V and 5 bases from J; bases unmatched to any gene: 10. Germline V CDR1 and CDR2: SGHTA, FQGNSA. This CDR3 is 15 amino acids long. CDR3 in DNA: TGTGCCAGCACCCGGTGGGGGACAGCGACCGGGGAGCTGTTTTTT. Protein: CASTRWGTATGELFF.

In regard to this clonotype: One end of the junction fails to match germline, which may point to a read error. The chain recombines TRBV11-2 with TRBJ2-7, with TRBD2 identical over 9 bases. The CDR3 has 14 amino acids. Germline V gene lookup returns CDR1 SGHAT and CDR2 FQNNGV. The CDR3 is CASSQAGGLYEQYF. DNA of the CDR3: TGCGCCAGCAGCCAAGCGGGGGGCCTCTACGAGCAGTACTTC.

The chain uses TRBV20-1 and TRBJ1-5; a possible D gene is TRBD1 (5 bases). This CDR3 has 15 amino acids. Trimming pared 0 bases from V and 5 bases from J, leaving 14 bases between. The germline V gene encodes CDR1 DFQATT and CDR2 SNEGSKA (reference sequence). The CDR3 protein is CSAREYGGKYQPQHF. DNA for the CDR3: TGCAGTGCTAGAGAGTATGGGGGGAAATATCAGCCCCAGCATTTT.

This sequence joins TRBV29-1 and TRBJ1-2, with D perhaps TRBD1 (6 bases). The V end lost 4 bases, the J end lost 8 bases, and 14 bases lay between the germline ends. The CDR3 is made up of 12 amino acids. The germline V gene encodes CDR1 SQVTM and CDR2 ANQGSEA. The CDR3 sequence: CSVVGGARGYTF. In nucleotides, the CDR3 is TGCAGCGTTGTAGGGGGGGCGCGAGGCTACACCTTC.

The V and J genes are TRBV7-9 and TRBJ2-7; 9 bases line up with TRBD1. Per the germline V gene, CDR1 is SEHNR and CDR2 is FQNEAQ (reference sequence). The junction had 6 bases not matched to a gene; V was cut back by 5 bases and J by 4 bases. This CDR3 is 14 amino acids long. Here the CDR3 DNA reads TGTGCCAGCAGCGGCCCGGGACAGGGATACGAGCAGTACTTC. Protein sequence: CASSGPGQGYEQYF.

In this sample, this clonotype turned up a few times. The genes are TRBV7-2 and TRBJ2-7; 9 bases fit TRBD1. The CDR3 sequence is 15 residues long. Germline V gives CDR1 SGHTA, CDR2 FQGNSA. Unmatched junction bases numbered 10, after V lost 6 bases and J lost 4 bases. Here the CDR3 reads CASRLTTGGAYEQYF. The CDR3 DNA sequence: TGTGCCAGCAGGCTTACTACAGGGGGCGCTTACGAGCAGTACTTC.